These 25 T cell receptor beta chains originate from one sample sequenced in a study of T cell changes during pregnancy in multiple sclerosis. The data were produced by immunoSEQ multiplex PCR, yet TCRdb's version contains in-frame clones alone and is incomplete. The table includes 55,000 to 80,000 clones, under 90% detected once. The specimen was peripheral blood, collected after pregnancy. The receptors stem from a female donor in good health, enrolled as a control in a pregnancy study.

This clone was seen once. Other DNA sequences in this specimen translate into the identical CDR3. This rearrangement joins TRBV19 to TRBJ1-1, with TRBD1 identical over 9 bases. The CDR3 totals 15 residues. CDR1 and CDR2 (germline): LNHDA, SQIVND (reference sequence). V gave up 3 bases and J gave up 2 bases; unmatched junction bases: 4. CDR3 sequence reads: CASSIRGQGNTEAFF. The CDR3 coding sequence is TGTGCCAGTAGTATTAGGGGACAGGGAAACACTGAAGCTTTCTTT.

CDR3 in DNA: TGTGCCTGGAGTGTAGACAGGGCGGCTAGCTACACCTTC. Protein: CAWSVDRAASYTF. The rearrangement links TRBV30 to TRBJ1-2; TRBD1 agrees at 7 bases. The CDR3 length is 13 residues. Germline V gives CDR1 GTSNPN, CDR2 SVGIG (reference sequence). Losses at the gene ends were 0 bases for V and 9 bases for J; bases not matched to a gene: 7.

V and J are TRBV18 and TRBJ2-2; 10 bases match TRBD2. J was trimmed by 6 bases and V by 2 bases; bases with no gene match: 6. CDR1 and CDR2 from the germline V gene are KGHSH and LQKENI. CDR3 length: 16 residues. The CDR3: CASSPKASGGSGELFF. CDR3 nucleotide sequence: TGTGCCAGCTCACCAAAGGCTAGCGGGGGATCCGGGGAGCTGTTTTTT.

The V call is TRBV2, the J call TRBJ1-4; D remains unclear. The CDR3 runs to 15 residues. The V and J ends lost 7 bases and 3 bases respectively, with 15 bases between them. The V gene's germline CDR1 is SNHLY and CDR2 FYNNEI. CDR3: CASNKLASANEKLFF. CDR3 nucleotides: TGTGCCAGCAATAAGCTAGCGTCGGCTAATGAAAAACTGTTTTTT.

CDR3: CASSPGLAANEQFF. The DNA of the CDR3 is TGTGCCAGCAGTCCGGGACTAGCGGCTAATGAGCAGTTCTTC. The genes are TRBV2 and TRBJ2-1; 11 bases fit TRBD2. With 5 bases clipped from V and 7 bases from J, the junction kept 4 bases outside the gene matches. The germline V gene has CDR1 SNHLY and CDR2 FYNNEI. The CDR3 consists of 14 residues.

The rearrangement joins TRBV5-1 to TRBJ2-3; TRBD2 matches 13 bases. The germline CDR1 and CDR2 sequences are SGHRS and YFSETQ. The V segment lost 4 bases and the J segment 4 bases; nucleotides outside the gene matches: 6. This CDR3 comprises 16 residues. CDR3 in DNA: TGCGCCAGCAGCCCTGGGACTAGCGGGACCGCAGATACGCAGTATTTT. Residues: CASSPGTSGTADTQYF. The variable domain in full, completed from reference TRBV5-1 and TRBJ2-3, reads KAGVTQTPRYLIKTRGQQVTLSCSPISGHRSVSWYQQTPGQGLQFLFEYFSETQRNKGNFPGRFSGRQFSNSRSEMNVSTLELGDSALYLCASSPGTSGTADTQYFGPGTRLTVL.

This chain uses TRBV5-4 with TRBJ1-2, with TRBD1 matching over 7 bases. In germline, CDR1 is SGHNT, CDR2 YYREEE (reference sequence). Trimming cost V 5 bases and J 4 bases; bases outside gene matches: 8. CDR3 size: 14 residues. The CDR3 DNA sequence: TGTGCCAGCAGGGGCGAGACAGGGTTCTATGGCTACACCTTC. Amino acid sequence: CASRGETGFYGYTF. The full variable domain, completed using reference TRBV5-4 and TRBJ1-2, is ETGVTQSPTHLIKTRGQQVTLRCSSQSGHNTVSWYQQALGQGPQFIFQYYREEENGRGNFPPRFSGLQFPNYSSELNVNALELDDSALYLCASRGETGFYGYTFGSGTRLTVV.

The chain is built from TRBV5-6 and TRBJ2-5; 8 nucleotides align to TRBD1. The J call may be in error: the DNA end matches TRBJ2-7 better. CDR1 and CDR2 (germline): SGHDT, YYEEEE. CDR3 length: 14 residues. CDR3 coding DNA: TGTGCCAGCAGCTTACCAGGGGGCGGGTACGAGCAGTACTTC. Its translation is CASSLPGGGYEQYF.

In this sample, this clone turned up a few times. The chain carries TRBV19 and TRBJ1-2; D unresolved. Germline V CDR1 and CDR2: LNHDA, SQIVND (reference sequence). The length of the CDR3 is 14 residues. V was trimmed by 5 bases and J by 4 bases, leaving 14 bases between them. The CDR3 loop is CASSPGENFYGYTF. The CDR3 bases are TGTGCCAGTAGTCCGGGAGAAAACTTCTATGGCTACACCTTC.

The chain links TRBV9 to TRBJ1-6; D is possibly TRBD1 (6 bases). CDR1 and CDR2 from the germline V gene are SGDLS and YYNGEE. Trimming shortened V by 3 bases and J by 16 bases, and 17 bases separated the two germline ends. The CDR3 has 13 amino acids. In DNA form, the CDR3 reads TGTGCCAGCAGCGGAGCGACACAGGGCGTACTCCACTTT. It yields the protein CASSGATQGVLHF.

This clone was found a few times. The chain links TRBV4-1 to TRBJ1-1, with a tentative D call TRBD1 (6 bases). From germline, CDR1 is MGHRA and CDR2 YSYEKL. CDR3 length: 13 residues. V was clipped by 5 bases and J by 4 bases, with 11 bases between them. The CDR3 bases are TGCGCCAGCAGCAAAGGGACATCCACTGAAGCTTTCTTT. Translated: CASSKGTSTEAFF.

V gene TRBV6-5 combines with J gene TRBJ2-3; 8 nucleotides match TRBD2. Unmatched junction bases numbered 7, after V lost 5 bases and J lost 3 bases. Germline CDR1 MNHEY, CDR2 SVGAGI. There are 15 residues in the CDR3. DNA for the CDR3: TGTGCCAGCAGTCCAGCGGGAGTTCGAACAGATACGCAGTATTTT. Protein sequence: CASSPAGVRTDTQYF.

Remarks on this clone: Other nucleotide sequences in the sample specify the same CDR3. The chain has TRBV19 and TRBJ2-2; 9 bases align to TRBD2. V was pared by 3 bases and J by 5 bases, with 7 bases of the junction left unmatched. CDR1 and CDR2 from the germline V gene are LNHDA and SQIVND (reference sequence). CDR3 size: 16 residues. Written as DNA, the CDR3 is TGTGCCAGTAGTATTCCCAGCGGGAGGAGTACCGGGGAGCTGTTTTTT. Amino acid sequence: CASSIPSGRSTGELFF.

The chain couples TRBV4-2 to TRBJ1-1; D not certain. Germline CDR1 and CDR2: LGHNA and YNFKEQ. With 3 bases removed from V and 5 bases from J, the gap between germline ends came to 10 bases. The CDR3 loop spans 13 amino acids. CDR3 region: CASSHGLGTEAFF. Written as DNA, the CDR3 is TGTGCCAGCAGCCATGGACTGGGGACTGAAGCTTTCTTT.

The rearrangement uses TRBV6-5 and TRBJ2-7; TRBD1 matches at 10 bases. Germline CDR1 is MNHEY and CDR2 is SVGAGI. V lost 6 bases, J lost 2 bases, and 4 bases stayed unmatched. The CDR3 has 14 amino acids. CDR3 protein: CASSHGQGAYEQYF. CDR3 coding DNA: TGTGCCAGCAGCCACGGACAGGGGGCCTACGAGCAGTACTTC.

The chain carries TRBV5-6 and TRBJ2-7; maybe TRBD2 (6 bases). V was trimmed by 0 bases and J by 6 bases, leaving 13 bases between them. This CDR3 contains 14 residues. The germline V gene encodes CDR1 SGHDT and CDR2 YYEEEE. The CDR3 DNA follows: TGTGCCAGCAGCTTGGGAAGGGGACTGGGCGAGCAGTACTTC. Its translation: CASSLGRGLGEQYF.

The chain links TRBV30 to TRBJ1-5; D unclear. Germline assignment: CDR1 GTSNPN and CDR2 SVGIG (reference sequence). The CDR3 covers 12 residues. Trimming stripped 5 bases from V and 3 bases from J, with 8 bases between. CDR3 bases: TGTGCCTGGGGCGGATTCAATCAGCCCCAGCATTTT. Its translation is CAWGGFNQPQHF.

The rearrangement uses TRBV5-1 and TRBJ2-2, with 7 bases fitting TRBD2. The length of the CDR3 is 16 residues. Trimming took 2 bases from V and 0 from J; bases not matched to a gene: 4. Germline-derived CDR1 and CDR2 are SGHRS and YFSETQ. Here the CDR3 reads CASSLPTSSNTGELFF. The CDR3 DNA follows: TGCGCCAGCAGCTTACCGACTAGCTCGAACACCGGGGAGCTGTTTTTT.

The J gene is TRBJ2-1, the V gene TRBV9; weak D call: TRBD1 (6 bases). The germline V gene has CDR1 SGDLS and CDR2 YYNGEE. The CDR3 sequence is 16 residues long. The V gene lost 3 bases and the J gene lost 4 bases, with 17 bases spanning the gap. The CDR3 bases are TGTGCCAGCAGCGCCGCCTCAGGACAGTTATACAATGAGCAGTTCTTC. Amino acids: CASSAASGQLYNEQFF.

The chain has TRBV14 and TRBJ1-2, with a tentative D call TRBD1 (5 bases). Trimming took 5 bases from V and 2 from J, leaving 12 bases between them. CDR3 length equals 14 residues. Per germline, CDR1 SGHDN and CDR2 FVKESK. This CDR3 is CASSKSGGNYGYTF. CDR3 coding DNA: TGTGCCAGCAGCAAATCCGGGGGGAACTATGGCTACACCTTC. The full variable domain, with the rest looked up from reference TRBV14 and TRBJ1-2, is EAGVTQFPSHSVIEKGQTVTLRCDPISGHDNLYWYRRVMGKEIKFLLHFVKESKQDESGMPNNRFLAERTGGTYSTLKVQPAELEDSGVYFCASSKSGGNYGYTFGSGTRLTVV.

The chain couples TRBV5-1 to TRBJ1-1; 9 bases are shared with TRBD1. V shed 1 base and J 0 bases; nucleotides not matched to a gene: 4. The CDR3 runs to 16 residues. Germline assignment: CDR1 SGHRS and CDR2 YFSETQ. For the CDR3, the DNA is TGCGCCAGCAGCTTGAGGACAGGGGCTATGAACACTGAAGCTTTCTTT. Translating gives CASSLRTGAMNTEAFF.

The chain carries TRBV10-3 and TRBJ1-2; 8 bases align to TRBD1. Germline-derived CDR1 and CDR2 are ENHRY and SYGVKD. This CDR3 is 17 amino acids long. Trimming at V came to 3 bases and at J to 4 bases, leaving 13 bases not matched to a gene. The chain's CDR3 is CAISEETGAWLGYGYTF. The CDR3 DNA sequence: TGTGCCATCAGTGAAGAGACAGGGGCATGGTTAGGCTATGGCTACACCTTC.

The gene calls are TRBV5-8 and TRBJ1-2; 9 bases line up with TRBD1. The CDR3 covers 13 residues. V lost 2 bases, J lost 9 bases, and 5 bases stayed unmatched. In germline, CDR1 is SGHTS, CDR2 YDEGEE. The CDR3 region has the DNA TGTGCCAGCAGCTTTGGGGACAGGGAGAGCTACACCTTC. This gives the protein CASSFGDRESYTF.

This chain joins TRBV11-3 and TRBJ1-6; D ambiguous. This CDR3 has 14 residues. The V end lost 2 bases, the J end lost 7 bases, and 9 bases lay between the germline ends. The V gene's germline CDR1 is SGHNT and CDR2 YENEEA. CDR3 loop: CASSLQSGNSPLHF. For the CDR3, the DNA is TGTGCCAGCAGCTTACAGAGCGGGAATTCACCCCTCCACTTT.

The V and J genes are TRBV7-8 and TRBJ1-3; the D gene is possibly TRBD1 (6 bases). The CDR3 sequence is 16 residues long. CDR1 and CDR2 from the germline V gene are SGHVS and FQNEAQ. The V gene lost 5 bases and the J gene lost 2 bases, with 16 bases spanning the gap. The CDR3 bases are TGTGCCAGCAGCCGGAATAAACAGGGAACTGGAAACACCATATATTTT. Protein sequence: CASSRNKQGTGNTIYF.